Presented here are 31 T cell receptor beta chains from one specimen sequenced in a study of PD-1 blockade in classical Hodgkin lymphoma. Using immunoSEQ multiplex PCR, the repertoire was profiled, and TCRdb retains in-frame clones only, with some absent. The table includes under 60,000 clones, around 75% detected once. Each of the patients experienced relapse following autologous stem cell transplantation, and their brentuximab vedotin exposure differed. This specimen consisted of peripheral blood mononuclear cells (PBMCs), obtained before the second cycle of nivolumab. The receptors here all came from a human donor with classical Hodgkin lymphoma.

In the case of this clone: This specimen includes other DNA sequences encoding the same CDR3. The rearrangement uses TRBV5-1 and TRBJ2-2, with D unclear. Trimming shortened V by 3 bases and J by 4 bases, and 4 bases separated the two germline ends. Germline CDR1 is SGHRS and CDR2 is YFSETQ. The CDR3 length is 12 residues. In DNA form, the CDR3 reads TGCGCCAGCAGCTCGGCCACCGGGGAGCTGTTTTTT. It yields the protein CASSSATGELFF. The full variable domain, completed using reference TRBV5-1 and TRBJ2-2, is KAGVTQTPRYLIKTRGQQVTLSCSPISGHRSVSWYQQTPGQGLQFLFEYFSETQRNKGNFPGRFSGRQFSNSRSEMNVSTLELGDSALYLCASSSATGELFFGEGSRLTVL.

This clone appeared once. The chain uses TRBV7-2 and TRBJ2-3; 10 bases align to TRBD2. Trimming took 5 bases from V and 2 from J; bases not matched to a gene: 7. The CDR3 totals 16 residues. Germline-derived CDR1 and CDR2 are SGHTA and FQGNSA. The DNA of the CDR3 is TGTGCCAGCAGCCCCATACTAGCGGGAAACACAGATACGCAGTATTTT. It codes for CASSPILAGNTDTQYF.

In its sample, this clone was seen a few times. The sample carries other DNA sequences with the same CDR3. The chain employs TRBV7-2 and TRBJ2-7, with unresolved D. The germline gives CDR1 SGHTA, CDR2 FQGNSA. V gave up 2 bases and J gave up 1 base, with 6 bases separating them. The CDR3 covers 13 residues. CDR3 DNA: TGTGCCAGCAGCTTACGACGGTCCTACGAGCAGTACTTC. Protein sequence: CASSLRRSYEQYF.

V usage is TRBV7-8 and J usage is TRBJ1-3; D remains unclear. V was shortened by 8 bases and J by 0 bases, with 8 bases between the two germline ends. The CDR3 has 13 amino acids. CDR1 and CDR2 (germline): SGHVS, FQNEAQ. CDR3 amino acids: CASSKHSGNTIYF. Written as DNA, the CDR3 is TGTGCCAGCTCTAAGCACTCTGGAAACACCATATATTTT.

The chain is built from TRBV7-8 and TRBJ2-5; 7 bases are a match to TRBD2. The germline CDR1 and CDR2 sequences are SGHVS and FQNEAQ. The CDR3 sequence is 15 residues long. V lost 5 bases, J lost 1 base, and 7 bases stayed unmatched. The CDR3 DNA reads TGTGCCAGCAGCCTTGGGGGGGGACTCCAAGAGACCCAGTACTTC. Translated: CASSLGGGLQETQYF.

The rearrangement joins TRBV28 to TRBJ2-3; 11 bases map to TRBD2. Germline V lookup: CDR1 MDHEN, CDR2 SYDVKM. The CDR3 totals 19 residues. The junction had 13 bases not matched to a gene; V was cut back by 3 bases and J by 2 bases. The CDR3 spells CASSLILGRTSGYTDTQYF. Here the CDR3 DNA reads TGTGCCAGCAGTTTGATCTTGGGAAGGACTAGCGGGTACACAGATACGCAGTATTTT.

This chain connects TRBV30 to TRBJ2-7; the match to TRBD2 covers 8 bases. The V segment lost 2 bases and the J segment 2 bases; nucleotides outside the gene matches: 8. This CDR3 has 15 amino acids. Germline V gene lookup returns CDR1 GTSNPN and CDR2 SVGIG (reference sequence). CDR3 residues: CAWSLRGLVTYEQYF. The CDR3 bases are TGTGCCTGGAGTCTTCGGGGACTAGTAACCTACGAGCAGTACTTC.

The chain employs TRBV7-9 and TRBJ2-7; D not resolved. Germline lookup yields CDR1 SEHNR and CDR2 FQNEAQ (reference sequence). Trimming cost V 5 bases and J 2 bases, with 10 bases left between them. CDR3 length: 13 amino acids. This CDR3 is CASSLRGTYEQYF. The CDR3 nucleotides read TGTGCCAGCAGCCTGCGAGGAACCTACGAGCAGTACTTC.

This clone was detected once. The chain links TRBV7-9 to TRBJ2-7; D may be TRBD1 (6 bases). Trimming removed 4 bases from V and 3 bases from J, with 10 bases in between. The CDR3 consists of 13 residues. Germline V gives CDR1 SEHNR, CDR2 FQNEAQ (reference sequence). The CDR3: CASSYTGIYEQYF. The CDR3 DNA sequence: TGTGCCAGCAGCTATACAGGGATCTACGAGCAGTACTTC.

J is TRBJ2-2 and V is TRBV5-1, with D possibly being TRBD1 (7 bases). There are 17 residues in the CDR3. The germline V gene has CDR1 SGHRS and CDR2 YFSETQ. The V end was cut by 0 bases, the J end by 1 base, with 13 bases between. The CDR3 sequence: CASSLVHQGGNTGELFF. The CDR3 bases are TGCGCCAGCAGCTTGGTGCACCAGGGGGGGAACACCGGGGAGCTGTTTTTT.

The chain couples TRBV7-8 to TRBJ2-7; no definite D call. V was pared by 2 bases and J by 0 bases, with 11 bases between. This CDR3 region has 15 residues. Germline CDR1 and CDR2: SGHVS and FQNEAQ. The CDR3 loop reads CASSLRPTYSYEQYF. The CDR3 region has the DNA TGTGCCAGCAGCTTAAGGCCGACCTACTCCTACGAGCAGTACTTC. Full variable domain (remainder filled in from reference TRBV7-8 and TRBJ2-7): GAGVSQSPRYKVAKRGQDVALRCDPISGHVSLFWYQQALGQGPEFLTYFQNEAQLDKSGLPSDRFFAERPEGSVSTLKIQRTQQEDSAVYLCASSLRPTYSYEQYFGPGTRLTVT.

As regards this clone: In the same sample, other DNA sequences code for this CDR3. The chain joins TRBV7-8 to TRBJ1-2; D unresolved. The germline V gene encodes CDR1 SGHVS and CDR2 FQNEAQ. V was shortened by 1 base and J by 8 bases, with 17 bases between the two germline ends. The CDR3 extends over 15 amino acids. The DNA of the CDR3 is TGTGCCAGCAGCTTAGTTCCCAGAGCTGAGGCCGGCTACACCTTC. Translation gives CASSLVPRAEAGYTF.

The rearrangement uses TRBV7-3 and TRBJ1-1; no definite D call. Germline V CDR1 and CDR2: SGHTA, FQGTGA. This CDR3 is 14 amino acids long. The V end was cut by 4 bases, the J end by 3 bases, with 12 bases between. The chain's CDR3 is CASSSLDGDTEAFF. The DNA of the CDR3 is TGTGCCAGCAGCTCCTTAGACGGTGACACTGAAGCTTTCTTT.

The gene calls are TRBV19 and TRBJ2-7, with D possibly being TRBD1 (6 bases). Trimming shortened V by 3 bases and J by 0 bases, and 12 bases separated the two germline ends. The CDR3 covers 15 residues. Germline V gene data show CDR1 as LNHDA and CDR2 as SQIVND (reference sequence). CDR3 bases: TGTGCCAGTAGTATTCAGGGGTCGTTCTCCTACGAGCAGTACTTC. Its protein is CASSIQGSFSYEQYF.

Worth noting for this clone: This CDR3 is also generated by other DNA sequences in the sample. V and J are TRBV7-9 and TRBJ2-7; TRBD1 aligns across 10 bases. Trimming at V came to 5 bases and at J to 2 bases, leaving 3 bases not matched to a gene. Germline V CDR1 and CDR2: SEHNR, FQNEAQ (reference sequence). The CDR3 has 14 amino acids. CDR3 residues: CASSPGQGAYEQYF. The CDR3 DNA reads TGTGCCAGCAGCCCAGGACAGGGGGCCTACGAGCAGTACTTC. The full variable domain, rest sourced from reference TRBV7-9 and TRBJ2-7, is DTGVSQNPRHKITKRGQNVTFRCDPISEHNRLYWYRQTLGQGPEFLTYFQNEAQLEKSRLLSDRFSAERPKGSFSTLEIQRTEQGDSAMYLCASSPGQGAYEQYFGPGTRLTVT.

The chain uses TRBV28 and TRBJ1-2; 9 nucleotides align to TRBD1. CDR3 length equals 18 residues. Losses at the gene ends were 4 bases for V and 4 bases for J; bases not matched to a gene: 16. The V gene's germline CDR1 is MDHEN and CDR2 SYDVKM. The CDR3 spells CASSSVALDRGIAYGYTF. CDR3 sequence (DNA): TGTGCCAGCAGTTCAGTCGCCCTGGACAGGGGAATTGCCTATGGCTACACCTTC.

The chain links TRBV27 to TRBJ2-1; D is possibly TRBD1 (6 bases). This CDR3 spans 14 amino acids. The germline V and J ends were trimmed by 3 bases and 4 bases, with 10 bases remaining between them. The germline CDR1 and CDR2 sequences are MNHEY and SMNVEV (reference sequence). The CDR3, as DNA: TGTGCCAGCAGTTTCGCGACAGGTTACAATGAGCAGTTCTTC. This codes for CASSFATGYNEQFF.

The CDR3 is CASTAGANTEAFF. The CDR3 DNA is TGTGCCAGCACCGCAGGGGCGAACACTGAAGCTTTCTTT. J is TRBJ1-1 and V is TRBV6-1; D is perhaps TRBD1 (6 bases). Trimming took off 7 bases at V and 1 base at J, with 10 bases between the two ends. The germline V gene has CDR1 MNHNS and CDR2 SASEGT. The CDR3 contains 13 residues.

J is TRBJ2-2 and V is TRBV6-5; the D is unclear. V was trimmed by 9 bases and J by 4 bases, leaving 6 bases between them. The germline V gene has CDR1 MNHEY and CDR2 SVGAGI. This CDR3 has 11 amino acids. CDR3 region: CASKSTGELFF. The CDR3, as DNA: TGTGCCAGTAAGAGCACCGGGGAGCTGTTTTTT.

This clone appeared a few times. This chain uses TRBV5-1 with TRBJ1-1, with D unclear. Germline CDR1 is SGHRS and CDR2 is YFSETQ. The CDR3 contains 15 residues. Trimming cost V 0 bases and J 1 base, with 10 bases left between them. CDR3 in amino acids: CASSLERIPNTEAFF. CDR3 DNA sequence: TGCGCCAGCAGCTTGGAACGGATACCGAACACTGAAGCTTTCTTT. Supplemented by reference TRBV5-1 and TRBJ1-1, the full variable domain reads KAGVTQTPRYLIKTRGQQVTLSCSPISGHRSVSWYQQTPGQGLQFLFEYFSETQRNKGNFPGRFSGRQFSNSRSEMNVSTLELGDSALYLCASSLERIPNTEAFFGQGTRLTVV.

The chain links TRBV7-9 to TRBJ2-1; D is perhaps TRBD1 (6 bases). Germline V gene data show CDR1 as SEHNR and CDR2 as FQNEAQ (reference sequence). The V end lost 0 bases, the J end lost 0 bases, and 15 bases lay between the germline ends. The CDR3 loop spans 18 amino acids. This chain's CDR3 is CASSLAQGLRSSYNEQFF. For the CDR3, the DNA is TGTGCCAGCAGCTTAGCCCAGGGGCTACGCAGCTCCTACAATGAGCAGTTCTTC.

The gene calls are TRBV6-7 and TRBJ1-5, with D unresolved. Being an ORF, TRBV6-7 has a function that is uncertain. The CDR3 length is 16 residues. Trimming shortened V by 0 bases and J by 6 bases, and 15 bases separated the two germline ends. The CDR3 spells CASSYSSGVAGQPQHF. The CDR3 DNA reads as TGTGCCAGCAGTTACTCGTCAGGCGTAGCGGGTCAGCCCCAGCATTTT.

This chain connects TRBV10-3 to TRBJ2-3; tentatively, D is TRBD2 (6 bases). CDR3 length: 10 amino acids. V lost 9 bases and J lost 5, with 6 bases in between. Germline values: CDR1 ENHRY, CDR2 SYGVKD. CDR3 bases: TGTGCCATGGGGGGAGATACGCAGTATTTT. Translated: CAMGGDTQYF.

This chain connects TRBV7-9 to TRBJ2-2; D is unresolved. The germline CDR1 and CDR2 sequences are SEHNR and FQNEAQ (reference sequence). The CDR3 spans 12 residues. The germline V and J ends were trimmed by 4 bases and 7 bases, with 7 bases remaining between them. The chain's CDR3 is CASSSPVGELFF. The DNA for the CDR3 is TGTGCCAGCAGCTCCCCCGTCGGGGAGCTGTTTTTT.

The chain is built from TRBV5-1 and TRBJ1-2; TRBD1 matches 7 bases. The trim removed 5 bases at V and 3 bases at J, leaving 7 bases unmatched. There are 14 residues in the CDR3. Germline V gene data show CDR1 as SGHRS and CDR2 as YFSETQ. The CDR3, as DNA: TGCGCCAGCAGGGAGCGGGACAGCTACTATGGCTACACCTTC. Its translation: CASRERDSYYGYTF.

The chain employs TRBV6-5 and TRBJ2-6, with D maybe TRBD1 (6 bases). Germline V gene sequence: CDR1 MNHEY, CDR2 SVGAGI. The CDR3 sequence is 15 residues long. V was cut by 7 bases and J by 1 base, with 11 bases left in between. The CDR3 sequence: CASKKQGSGANVLTF. CDR3 sequence (DNA): TGTGCCAGCAAGAAACAGGGATCTGGGGCCAACGTCCTGACTTTC.

V usage is TRBV7-2 and J usage is TRBJ2-3, with a weak D call TRBD1 (5 bases). CDR3 length: 15 residues. Trimming pared 5 bases from V and 1 base from J, leaving 13 bases between. Germline-derived CDR1 and CDR2 are SGHTA and FQGNSA. The CDR3 loop is CASSARVVGTDTQYF. The DNA of the CDR3 is TGTGCCAGCAGCGCCAGGGTAGTTGGCACAGATACGCAGTATTTT. The full variable domain, rest sourced from reference TRBV7-2 and TRBJ2-3, is GAGVSQSPSNKVTEKGKDVELRCDPISGHTALYWYRQSLGQGLEFLIYFQGNSAPDKSGLPSDRFSAERTGGSVSTLTIQRTQQEDSAVYLCASSARVVGTDTQYFGPGTRLTVL.

There are a few counts of this clone. V usage is TRBV11-3 and J usage is TRBJ2-3, with TRBD2 matching over 8 bases. Trimming at V came to 3 bases and at J to 3 bases, leaving 2 bases not matched to a gene. Germline V CDR1 and CDR2: SGHNT, YENEEA. The CDR3 sequence is 14 residues long. The CDR3: CASSLSGSTDTQYF. Here the CDR3 DNA reads TGTGCCAGCAGCTTGAGCGGGAGTACAGATACGCAGTATTTT.

The chain joins TRBV7-8 to TRBJ2-7; 7 bases line up with TRBD2. The trim removed 7 bases at V and 3 bases at J, leaving 12 bases unmatched. The germline gives CDR1 SGHVS, CDR2 FQNEAQ. This CDR3 region has 15 residues. The CDR3 protein is CASTPGGPINYEQYF. CDR3 DNA: TGTGCCAGCACTCCGGGAGGCCCCATTAACTACGAGCAGTACTTC.

V and J are TRBV7-8 and TRBJ2-2; no clear D. Between the trimmed V and J ends, which lost 2 bases and 2 bases, there was a span of 3 bases. The germline V gene has CDR1 SGHVS and CDR2 FQNEAQ. CDR3 length equals 13 residues. CDR3: CASSLRNTGELFF. As DNA, the CDR3 is TGTGCCAGCAGCTTAAGAAACACCGGGGAGCTGTTTTTT.

The CDR3 sequence: CASSLKRGTSAAWETQYF. CDR3 DNA sequence: TGTGCCAGCAGCTTAAAGAGGGGGACTAGCGCTGCGTGGGAGACCCAGTACTTC. This rearrangement joins TRBV7-2 to TRBJ2-5; 10 bases are a match to TRBD2. CDR1 is SGHTA and CDR2 is FQGNSA in the germline V gene. The CDR3 length is 18 residues. Trimming took 2 bases from V and 5 from J; bases not matched to a gene: 14. Together with reference TRBV7-2 and TRBJ2-5, the CDR3 gives the full variable domain: GAGVSQSPSNKVTEKGKDVELRCDPISGHTALYWYRQSLGQGLEFLIYFQGNSAPDKSGLPSDRFSAERTGGSVSTLTIQRTQQEDSAVYLCASSLKRGTSAAWETQYFGPGTRLLVL.